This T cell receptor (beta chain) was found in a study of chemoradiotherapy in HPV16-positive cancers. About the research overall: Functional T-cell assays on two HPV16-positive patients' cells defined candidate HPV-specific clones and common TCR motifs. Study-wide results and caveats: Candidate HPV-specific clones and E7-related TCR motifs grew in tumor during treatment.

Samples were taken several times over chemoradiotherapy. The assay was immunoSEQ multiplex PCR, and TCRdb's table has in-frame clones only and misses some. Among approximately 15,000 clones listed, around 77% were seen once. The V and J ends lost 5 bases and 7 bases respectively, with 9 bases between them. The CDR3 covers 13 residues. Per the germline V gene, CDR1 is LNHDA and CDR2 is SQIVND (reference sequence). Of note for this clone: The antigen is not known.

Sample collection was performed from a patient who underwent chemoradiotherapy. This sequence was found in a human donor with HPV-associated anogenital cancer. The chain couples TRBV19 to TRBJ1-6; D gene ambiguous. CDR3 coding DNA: TGTGCCAGTAGTGTTACAGCAAATTCACCCCTCCACTTT. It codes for CASSVTANSPLHF. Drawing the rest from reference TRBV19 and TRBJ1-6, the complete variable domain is DGGITQSPKYLFRKEGQNVTLSCEQNLNHDAMYWYRQDPGQGLRLIYYSQIVNDFQKGDIAEGYSVSREKKESFPLTVTSAQKNPTAFYLCASSVTANSPLHFGNGTRLTVT.